The 14 T cell receptor beta chains in this list originate from one sample, sequenced in a study of PD-1 blockade in classical Hodgkin lymphoma. Sequenced by immunoSEQ multiplex PCR; TCRdb stores in-frame clones only, minus some. The data show some 21,000 clones, with about 95% seen just once and roughly 5.1% held by the top ten. As to time point: newly diagnosed, previously untreated cHL patient sample. Sample: peripheral blood mononuclear cells (PBMCs). The receptors stem from a human donor with classical Hodgkin lymphoma.

This clone has just a few counts. The chain recombines TRBV19 with TRBJ2-2, with 7 bases aligning to TRBD1. Germline trimming cut 5 bases from V and 3 bases from J; bases unmatched to any gene: 9. The CDR3 extends over 16 amino acids. CDR1 and CDR2 from the germline V gene are LNHDA and SQIVND (reference sequence). The CDR3 DNA sequence: TGTGCCAGTAGTCGATACAGGGGAGTCTACACCGGGGAGCTGTTTTTT. This translates into CASSRYRGVYTGELFF.

This rearrangement joins TRBV5-1 to TRBJ2-2; D possibly corresponds to TRBD1 (6 bases). The CDR3 extends over 14 amino acids. Germline loops: CDR1 SGHRS, CDR2 YFSETQ. Trimming took 3 bases from V and 1 from J, leaving 7 bases between them. CDR3 nucleotides: TGCGCCAGCAGCTGGGGGCGGAACACCGGGGAGCTGTTTTTT. Translating gives CASSWGRNTGELFF.

The CDR3 nucleotides read TGTGCCAGCAGTTTAGGGGACAGGGGGATCTATGGCTACACCTTC. Residues: CASSLGDRGIYGYTF. The V and J genes are TRBV28 and TRBJ1-2, with 11 positions matching TRBD1. Germline assignment: CDR1 MDHEN and CDR2 SYDVKM. The CDR3 runs 15 residues. V lost 2 bases, J lost 4 bases, and 3 bases stayed unmatched.

V gene TRBV6-6 combines with J gene TRBJ1-5; D might be TRBD1 (6 bases). Germline lookup yields CDR1 MNHNY and CDR2 SVGAGI (reference sequence). The CDR3 consists of 14 residues. V was cut by 5 bases and J by 3 bases, with 11 bases left in between. Written as DNA, the CDR3 is TGTGCCAGCAGTCCTACAGGGACCAATCAGCCCCAGCATTTT. Its protein is CASSPTGTNQPQHF.

The chain is built from TRBV28 and TRBJ1-2; tentatively, D is TRBD1 (6 bases). Trimming removed 7 bases from V and 13 bases from J, with 22 bases in between. Germline V gives CDR1 MDHEN, CDR2 SYDVKM. The CDR3 runs 13 residues. The CDR3 region is CASMSGVVRSRTF. The DNA of the CDR3 is TGTGCCAGCATGTCAGGGGTTGTAAGGTCGCGCACCTTC.

The V and J genes are TRBV5-6 and TRBJ1-2, with D unresolved. CDR3 length: 15 amino acids. Trimming stripped 2 bases from V and 0 bases from J, with 11 bases between. Germline values: CDR1 SGHDT, CDR2 YYEEEE. CDR3 sequence: CASSLVGPPNYGYTF. CDR3 bases: TGTGCCAGCAGCTTAGTTGGCCCCCCTAACTATGGCTACACCTTC.

This clone was observed once. This chain joins TRBV7-9 and TRBJ1-2; TRBD1 aligns across 8 bases. The CDR3 is 15 residues long. V lost 3 bases and J lost 4; bases outside the gene matches: 7. Germline V gene sequence: CDR1 SEHNR, CDR2 FQNEAQ (reference sequence). The CDR3 nucleotides are TGTGCCAGCAGCTTCCAAGGACAGGGCAGCTATGGCTACACCTTC. Translation: CASSFQGQGSYGYTF.

In nucleotides, the CDR3 is TGCAGCGTTGAAGACAGGGAGTACGAGCAGTACTTC. Amino acid sequence: CSVEDREYEQYF. V usage is TRBV29-1 and J usage is TRBJ2-7; possibly TRBD1 or TRBD2 for D (5 bases each). This CDR3 contains 12 residues. V was shortened by 0 bases and J by 4 bases, with 7 bases between the two germline ends. Germline V gives CDR1 SQVTM, CDR2 ANQGSEA.

This chain connects TRBV5-1 to TRBJ2-5; D uncertain. Germline lookup yields CDR1 SGHRS and CDR2 YFSETQ. V lost 0 bases and J lost 4, with 4 bases in between. CDR3 length: 12 residues. The CDR3 DNA reads as TGCGCCAGCAGCTTGGCCGGAGAGACCCAGTACTTC. It yields the protein CASSLAGETQYF. The full variable domain, with the rest looked up from reference TRBV5-1 and TRBJ2-5, is KAGVTQTPRYLIKTRGQQVTLSCSPISGHRSVSWYQQTPGQGLQFLFEYFSETQRNKGNFPGRFSGRQFSNSRSEMNVSTLELGDSALYLCASSLAGETQYFGPGTRLLVL.

The V and J genes are TRBV28 and TRBJ2-2; D is possibly TRBD2 (7 bases). V dropped 10 bases and J dropped 8 bases, with 23 bases sitting between them. Germline lookup yields CDR1 MDHEN and CDR2 SYDVKM. The CDR3 has 15 residues. CDR3 sequence reads: CAISLGGPNAGELFF. The CDR3 DNA follows: TGTGCCATCTCCTTGGGGGGGCCTAACGCTGGGGAGCTGTTTTTT.

The J gene is TRBJ1-1, the V gene TRBV4-1; 9 bases match TRBD1. The ends lost 0 bases at V and 4 bases at J; junction bases unmatched: 6. Germline lookup yields CDR1 MGHRA and CDR2 YSYEKL. This CDR3 spans 16 amino acids. This CDR3 is CASSQELQGAGTEAFF. In DNA form, the CDR3 reads TGCGCCAGCAGCCAAGAATTACAGGGGGCCGGCACTGAAGCTTTCTTT.

The chain links TRBV27 to TRBJ2-2; 9 bases are a match to TRBD1. CDR1 is MNHEY, CDR2 SMNVEV, per germline (reference sequence). The CDR3 sequence is 16 residues long. Germline trimming cut 10 bases from V and 3 bases from J; bases unmatched to any gene: 12. CDR3 nucleotides: TGTGCCACTCAGATACAGGGGGCGCAGTACACCGGGGAGCTGTTTTTT. Protein product: CATQIQGAQYTGELFF.

The genes are TRBV18 and TRBJ2-7; weak D call: TRBD2 (5 bases). Germline-derived CDR1 and CDR2 are KGHSH and LQKENI. V was trimmed by 6 bases and J by 4 bases, leaving 13 bases between them. The CDR3 runs 13 residues. The chain's CDR3 is CASSDGIGYEQYF. The CDR3 DNA follows: TGTGCCAGCTCTGACGGGATAGGGTACGAGCAGTACTTC.

The chain uses TRBV7-2 and TRBJ2-1, with 13 nucleotides matching TRBD2. Germline values: CDR1 SGHTA, CDR2 FQGNSA. The CDR3 spans 15 residues. V shed 6 bases, J shed 10 bases, and the junction held 9 bases outside the gene matches. Here the CDR3 reads CASSTGTSGVEEQFF. The CDR3 DNA reads as TGTGCCAGCAGTACCGGGACTAGCGGGGTTGAGGAGCAGTTCTTC.